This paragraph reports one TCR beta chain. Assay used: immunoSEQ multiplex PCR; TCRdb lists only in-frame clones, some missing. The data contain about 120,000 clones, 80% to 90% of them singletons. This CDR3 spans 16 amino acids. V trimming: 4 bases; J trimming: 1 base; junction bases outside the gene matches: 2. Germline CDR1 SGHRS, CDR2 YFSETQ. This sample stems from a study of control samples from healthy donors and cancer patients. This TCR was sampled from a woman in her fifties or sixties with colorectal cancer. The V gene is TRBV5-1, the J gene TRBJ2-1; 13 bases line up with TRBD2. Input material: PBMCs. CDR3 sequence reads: CASSVGLAGSYNEQFF. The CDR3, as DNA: TGCGCCAGCAGCGTGGGACTAGCGGGGTCCTACAATGAGCAGTTCTTC.